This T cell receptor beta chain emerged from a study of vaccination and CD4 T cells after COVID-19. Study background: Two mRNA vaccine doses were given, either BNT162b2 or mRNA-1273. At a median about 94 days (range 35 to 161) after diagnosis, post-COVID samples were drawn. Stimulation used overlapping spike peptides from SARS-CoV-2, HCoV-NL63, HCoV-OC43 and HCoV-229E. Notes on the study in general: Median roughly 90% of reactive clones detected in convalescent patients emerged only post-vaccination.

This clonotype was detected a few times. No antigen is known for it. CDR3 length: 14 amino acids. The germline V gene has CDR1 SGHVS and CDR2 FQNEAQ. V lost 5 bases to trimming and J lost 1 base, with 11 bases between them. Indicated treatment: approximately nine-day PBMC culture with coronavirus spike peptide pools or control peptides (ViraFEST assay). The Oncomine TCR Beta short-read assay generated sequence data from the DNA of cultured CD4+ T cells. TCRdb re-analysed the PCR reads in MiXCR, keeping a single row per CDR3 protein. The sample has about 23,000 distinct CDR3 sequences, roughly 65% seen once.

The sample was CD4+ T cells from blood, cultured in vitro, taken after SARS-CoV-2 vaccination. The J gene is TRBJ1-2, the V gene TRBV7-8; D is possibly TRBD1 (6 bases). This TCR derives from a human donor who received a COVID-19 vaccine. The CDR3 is CASSPGQLNYGYTF. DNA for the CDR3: TGTGCCAGCAGCCCTGGACAGCTTAACTATGGCTACACCTTC.